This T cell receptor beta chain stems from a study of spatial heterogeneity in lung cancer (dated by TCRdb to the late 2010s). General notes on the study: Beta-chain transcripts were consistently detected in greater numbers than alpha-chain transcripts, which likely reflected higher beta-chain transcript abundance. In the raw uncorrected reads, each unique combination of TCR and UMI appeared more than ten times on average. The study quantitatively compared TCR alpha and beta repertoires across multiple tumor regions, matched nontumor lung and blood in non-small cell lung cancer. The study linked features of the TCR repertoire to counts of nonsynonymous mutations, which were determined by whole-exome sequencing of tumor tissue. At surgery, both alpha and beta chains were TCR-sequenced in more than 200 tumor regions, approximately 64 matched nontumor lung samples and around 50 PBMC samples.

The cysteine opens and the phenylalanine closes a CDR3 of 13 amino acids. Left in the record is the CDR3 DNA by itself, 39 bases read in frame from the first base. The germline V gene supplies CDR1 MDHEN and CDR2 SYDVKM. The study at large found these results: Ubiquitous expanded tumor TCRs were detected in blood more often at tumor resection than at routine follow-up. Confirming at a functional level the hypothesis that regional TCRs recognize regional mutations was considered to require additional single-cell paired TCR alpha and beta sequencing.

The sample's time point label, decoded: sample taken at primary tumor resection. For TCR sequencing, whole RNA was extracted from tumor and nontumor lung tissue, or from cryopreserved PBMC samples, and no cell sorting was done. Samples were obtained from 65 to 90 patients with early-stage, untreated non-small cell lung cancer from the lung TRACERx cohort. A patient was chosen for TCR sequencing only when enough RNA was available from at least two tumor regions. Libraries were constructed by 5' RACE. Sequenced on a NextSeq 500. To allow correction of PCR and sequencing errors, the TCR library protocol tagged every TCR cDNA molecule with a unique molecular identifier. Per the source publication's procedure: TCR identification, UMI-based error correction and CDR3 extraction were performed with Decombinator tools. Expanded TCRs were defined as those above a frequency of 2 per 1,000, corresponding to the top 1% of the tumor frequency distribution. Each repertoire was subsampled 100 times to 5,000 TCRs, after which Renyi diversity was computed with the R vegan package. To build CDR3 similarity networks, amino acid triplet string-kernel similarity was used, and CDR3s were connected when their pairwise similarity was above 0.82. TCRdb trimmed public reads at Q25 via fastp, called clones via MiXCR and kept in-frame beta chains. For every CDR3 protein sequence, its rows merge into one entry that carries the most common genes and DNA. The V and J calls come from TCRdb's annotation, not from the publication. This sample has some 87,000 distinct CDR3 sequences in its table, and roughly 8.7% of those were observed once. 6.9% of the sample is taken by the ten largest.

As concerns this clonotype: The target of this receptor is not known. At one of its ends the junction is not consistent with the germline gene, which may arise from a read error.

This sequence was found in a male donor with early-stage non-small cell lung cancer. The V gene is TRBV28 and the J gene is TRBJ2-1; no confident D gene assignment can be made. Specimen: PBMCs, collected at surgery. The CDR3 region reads CASSFRSYNGQFF. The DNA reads TGTGCCAGCAGTTTTCGGTCCTACAATGGGCAGTTCTTC. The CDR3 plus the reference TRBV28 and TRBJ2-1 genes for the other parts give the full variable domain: DVKVTQSSRYLVKRTGEKVFLECVQDMDHENMFWYRQDPGLGLRLIYFSYDVKMKEKGDIPEGYSVSREKKERFSLILESASTNQTSMYLCASSFRSYNGQFFGPGTRLTVL.